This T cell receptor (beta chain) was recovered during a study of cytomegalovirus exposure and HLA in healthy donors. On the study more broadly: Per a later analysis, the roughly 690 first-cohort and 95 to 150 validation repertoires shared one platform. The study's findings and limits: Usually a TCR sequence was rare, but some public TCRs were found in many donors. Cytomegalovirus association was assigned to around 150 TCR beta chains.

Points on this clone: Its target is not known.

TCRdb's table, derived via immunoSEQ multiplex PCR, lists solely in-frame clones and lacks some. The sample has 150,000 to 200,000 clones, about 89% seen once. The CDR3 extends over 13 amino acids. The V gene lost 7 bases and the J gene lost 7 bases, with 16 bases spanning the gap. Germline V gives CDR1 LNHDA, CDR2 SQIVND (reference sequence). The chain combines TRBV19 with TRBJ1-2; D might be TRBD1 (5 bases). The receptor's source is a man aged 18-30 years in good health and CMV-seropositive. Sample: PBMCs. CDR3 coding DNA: TGTGCCAGTACCGGCGGCGGGGGTCGTGGCTACACCTTC. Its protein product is CASTGGGGRGYTF.